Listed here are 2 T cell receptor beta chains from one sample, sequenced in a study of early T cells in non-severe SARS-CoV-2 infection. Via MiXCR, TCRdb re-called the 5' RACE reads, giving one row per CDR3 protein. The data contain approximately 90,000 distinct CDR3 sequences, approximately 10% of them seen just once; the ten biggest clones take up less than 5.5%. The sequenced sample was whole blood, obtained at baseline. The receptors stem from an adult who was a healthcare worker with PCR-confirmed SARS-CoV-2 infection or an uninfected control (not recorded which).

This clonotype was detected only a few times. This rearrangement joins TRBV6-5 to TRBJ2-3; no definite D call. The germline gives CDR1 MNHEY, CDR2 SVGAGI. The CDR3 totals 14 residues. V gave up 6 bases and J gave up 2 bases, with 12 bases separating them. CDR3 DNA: TGTGCCAGCAGCCTCCTTGGGGTCACAGATACGCAGTATTTT. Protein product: CASSLLGVTDTQYF.

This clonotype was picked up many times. The CDR3 DNA reads as TGCAGCGTCTCGGACAGGGGGCTTGAAAAACTGTTTTTT. Amino acid sequence: CSVSDRGLEKLFF. The chain links TRBV29-1 to TRBJ1-4; 11 bases fit TRBD1. The CDR3 spans 13 residues. Germline V CDR1 and CDR2: SQVTM, ANQGSEA. Trimming at V came to 6 bases and at J to 7 bases, leaving 4 bases not matched to a gene.